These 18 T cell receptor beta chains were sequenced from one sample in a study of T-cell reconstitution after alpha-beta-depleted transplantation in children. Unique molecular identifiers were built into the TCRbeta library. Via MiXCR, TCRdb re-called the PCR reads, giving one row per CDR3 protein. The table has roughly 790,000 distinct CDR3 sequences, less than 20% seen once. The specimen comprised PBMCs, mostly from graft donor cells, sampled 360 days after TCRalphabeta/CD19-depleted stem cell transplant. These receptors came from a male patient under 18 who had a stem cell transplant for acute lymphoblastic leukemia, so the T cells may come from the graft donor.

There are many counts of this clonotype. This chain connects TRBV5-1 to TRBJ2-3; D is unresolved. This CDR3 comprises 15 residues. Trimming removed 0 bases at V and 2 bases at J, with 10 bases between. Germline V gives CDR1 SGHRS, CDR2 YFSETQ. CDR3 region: CASSLATTPTDTQYF. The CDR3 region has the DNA TGCGCCAGCAGCTTGGCGACGACTCCCACAGATACGCAGTATTTT.

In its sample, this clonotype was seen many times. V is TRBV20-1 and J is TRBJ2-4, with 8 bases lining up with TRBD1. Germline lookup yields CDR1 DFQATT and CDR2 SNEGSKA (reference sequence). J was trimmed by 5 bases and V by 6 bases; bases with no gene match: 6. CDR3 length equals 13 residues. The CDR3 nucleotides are TGCAGTGCCAGGGGGCGGGACCAAAACATTCAGTACTTC. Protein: CSARGRDQNIQYF.

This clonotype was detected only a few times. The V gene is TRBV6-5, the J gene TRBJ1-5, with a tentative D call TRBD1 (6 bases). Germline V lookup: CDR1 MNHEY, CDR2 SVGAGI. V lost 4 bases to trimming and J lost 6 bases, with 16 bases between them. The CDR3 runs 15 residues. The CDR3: CASSSVQGAGQPQHF. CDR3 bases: TGTGCCAGCAGTTCCGTACAGGGCGCGGGTCAGCCCCAGCATTTT.

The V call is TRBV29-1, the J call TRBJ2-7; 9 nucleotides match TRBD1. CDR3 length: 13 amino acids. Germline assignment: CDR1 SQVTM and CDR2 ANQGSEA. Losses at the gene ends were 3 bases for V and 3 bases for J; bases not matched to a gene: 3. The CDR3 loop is CSVDRGQGYEQYF. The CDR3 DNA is TGCAGCGTTGACCGGGGACAGGGCTACGAGCAGTACTTC.

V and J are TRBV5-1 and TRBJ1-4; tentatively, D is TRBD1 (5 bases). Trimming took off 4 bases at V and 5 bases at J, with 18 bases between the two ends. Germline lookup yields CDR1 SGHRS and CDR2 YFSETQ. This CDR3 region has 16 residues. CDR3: CASSLGTSTRNEKLFF. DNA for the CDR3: TGCGCCAGCAGCCTGGGGACTTCGACTCGAAATGAAAAACTGTTTTTT.

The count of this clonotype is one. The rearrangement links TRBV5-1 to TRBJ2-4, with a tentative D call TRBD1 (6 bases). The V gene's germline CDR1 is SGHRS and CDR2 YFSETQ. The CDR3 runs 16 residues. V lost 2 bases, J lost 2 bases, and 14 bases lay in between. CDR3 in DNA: TGCGCCAGCAGCTTACGACAGGTGGAGACCAAAAACATTCAGTACTTC. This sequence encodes CASSLRQVETKNIQYF.

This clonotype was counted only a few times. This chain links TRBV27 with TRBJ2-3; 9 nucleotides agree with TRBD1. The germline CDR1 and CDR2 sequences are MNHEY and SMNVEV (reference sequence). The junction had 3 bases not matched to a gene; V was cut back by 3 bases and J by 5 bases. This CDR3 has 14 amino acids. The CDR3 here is CASSLDRGEDTQYF. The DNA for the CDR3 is TGTGCCAGCAGTTTGGACAGGGGCGAAGATACGCAGTATTTT.

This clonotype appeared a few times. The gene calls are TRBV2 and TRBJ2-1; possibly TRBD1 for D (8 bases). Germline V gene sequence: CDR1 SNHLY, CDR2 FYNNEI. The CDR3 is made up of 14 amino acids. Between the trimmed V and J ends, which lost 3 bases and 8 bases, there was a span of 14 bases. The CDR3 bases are TGTGCCAGCAGTGACCCCACAGGGGGGGATGAGCAGTTCTTC. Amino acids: CASSDPTGGDEQFF.

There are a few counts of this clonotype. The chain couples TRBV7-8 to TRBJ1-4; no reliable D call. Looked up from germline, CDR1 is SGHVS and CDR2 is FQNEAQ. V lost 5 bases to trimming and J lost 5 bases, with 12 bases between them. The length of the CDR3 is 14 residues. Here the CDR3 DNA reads TGTGCCAGCAGCCAACCCCGGGAAAATGAAAAACTGTTTTTT. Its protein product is CASSQPRENEKLFF.

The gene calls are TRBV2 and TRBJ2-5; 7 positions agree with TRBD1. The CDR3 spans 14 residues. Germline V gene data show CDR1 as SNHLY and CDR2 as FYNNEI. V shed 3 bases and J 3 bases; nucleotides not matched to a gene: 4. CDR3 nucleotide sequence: TGTGCCAGCAGTGAGGGACAGTGGGAAGAGACCCAGTACTTC. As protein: CASSEGQWEETQYF.

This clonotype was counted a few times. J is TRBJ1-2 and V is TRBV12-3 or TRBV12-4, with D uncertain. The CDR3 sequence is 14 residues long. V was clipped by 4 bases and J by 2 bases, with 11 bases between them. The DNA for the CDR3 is TGTGCCAGCAGTTCGACGGACGGGAACTATGGCTACACCTTC. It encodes CASSSTDGNYGYTF.

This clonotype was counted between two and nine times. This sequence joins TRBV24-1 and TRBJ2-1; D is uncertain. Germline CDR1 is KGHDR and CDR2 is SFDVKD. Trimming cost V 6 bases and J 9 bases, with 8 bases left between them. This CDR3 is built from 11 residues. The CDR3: CATSPGTEQFF. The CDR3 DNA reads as TGTGCCACCAGTCCAGGCACTGAGCAGTTCTTC.

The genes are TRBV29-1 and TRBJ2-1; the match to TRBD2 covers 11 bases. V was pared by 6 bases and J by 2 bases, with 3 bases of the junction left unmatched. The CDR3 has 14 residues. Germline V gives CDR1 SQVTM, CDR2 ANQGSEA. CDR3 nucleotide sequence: TGCAGCGTGAATAGCGGGAGGGCCTACAATGAGCAGTTCTTC. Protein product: CSVNSGRAYNEQFF.

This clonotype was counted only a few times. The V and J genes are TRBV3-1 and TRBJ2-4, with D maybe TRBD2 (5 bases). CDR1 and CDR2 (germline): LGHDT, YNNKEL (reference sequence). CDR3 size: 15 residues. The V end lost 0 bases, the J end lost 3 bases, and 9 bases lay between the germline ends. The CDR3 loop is CASSQELVGKNIQYF. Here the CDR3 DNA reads TGTGCCAGCAGCCAAGAACTAGTCGGCAAAAACATTCAGTACTTC.

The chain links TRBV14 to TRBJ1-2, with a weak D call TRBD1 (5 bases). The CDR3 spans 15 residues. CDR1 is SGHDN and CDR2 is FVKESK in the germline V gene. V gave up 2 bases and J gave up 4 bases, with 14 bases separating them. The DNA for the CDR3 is TGTGCCAGCAGCCAACGAGGGTTGAGGGGCTATGGCTACACCTTC. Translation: CASSQRGLRGYGYTF.

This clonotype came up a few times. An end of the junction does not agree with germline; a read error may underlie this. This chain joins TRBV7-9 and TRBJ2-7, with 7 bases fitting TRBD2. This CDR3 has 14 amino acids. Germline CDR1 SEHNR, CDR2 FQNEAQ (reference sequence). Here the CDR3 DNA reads TGTGCCAGCAGCCTAGCGGCTACCTCCTACGAGCAGTACTTC. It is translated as CASSLAATSYEQYF.

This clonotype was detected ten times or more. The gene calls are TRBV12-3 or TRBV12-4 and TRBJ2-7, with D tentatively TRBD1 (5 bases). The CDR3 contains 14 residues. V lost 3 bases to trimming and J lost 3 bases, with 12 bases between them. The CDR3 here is CASSLGRGVYEQYF. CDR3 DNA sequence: TGTGCCAGCAGTTTGGGTAGGGGCGTCTACGAGCAGTACTTC.

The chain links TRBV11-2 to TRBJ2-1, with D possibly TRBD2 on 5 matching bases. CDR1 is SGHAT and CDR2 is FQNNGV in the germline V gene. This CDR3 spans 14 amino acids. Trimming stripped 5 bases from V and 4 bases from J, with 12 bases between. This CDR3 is CASSEIAQYNEQFF. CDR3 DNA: TGTGCCAGCAGCGAGATAGCGCAATACAATGAGCAGTTCTTC.